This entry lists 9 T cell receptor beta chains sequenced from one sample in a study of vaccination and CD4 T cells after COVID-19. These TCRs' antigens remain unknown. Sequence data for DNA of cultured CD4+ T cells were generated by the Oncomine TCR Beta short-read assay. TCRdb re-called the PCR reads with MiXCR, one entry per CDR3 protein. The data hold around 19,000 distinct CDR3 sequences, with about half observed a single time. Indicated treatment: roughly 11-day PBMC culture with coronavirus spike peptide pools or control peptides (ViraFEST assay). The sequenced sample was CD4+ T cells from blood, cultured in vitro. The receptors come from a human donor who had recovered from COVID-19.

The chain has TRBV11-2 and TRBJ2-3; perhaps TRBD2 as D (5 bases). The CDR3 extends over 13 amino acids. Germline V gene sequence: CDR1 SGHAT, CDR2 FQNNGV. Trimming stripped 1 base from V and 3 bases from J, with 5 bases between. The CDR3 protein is CASSLGGTDTQYF. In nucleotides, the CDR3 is TGTGCCAGCAGCTTAGGAGGGACAGATACGCAGTATTTT.

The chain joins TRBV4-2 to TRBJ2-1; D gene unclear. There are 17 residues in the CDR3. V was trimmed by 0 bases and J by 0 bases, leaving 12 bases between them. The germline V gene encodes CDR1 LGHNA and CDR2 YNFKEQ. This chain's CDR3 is CASSQDLGFSSYNEQFF. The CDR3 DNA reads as TGTGCCAGCAGCCAAGATCTAGGTTTCAGCTCCTACAATGAGCAGTTCTTC.

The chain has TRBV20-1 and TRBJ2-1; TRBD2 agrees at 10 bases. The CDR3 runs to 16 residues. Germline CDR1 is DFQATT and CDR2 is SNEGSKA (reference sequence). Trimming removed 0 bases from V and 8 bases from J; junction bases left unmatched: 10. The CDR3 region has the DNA TGCAGTGCTAGAGACCCCACCAGCGGGAGGGTTCATGAGCAGTTCTTC. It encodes CSARDPTSGRVHEQFF.

CDR3 coding DNA: TGTGCCAGCAGTTTTTTCCCAACTAGCGGGAGATTGGGTGAGCAGTTCTTC. It yields the protein CASSFFPTSGRLGEQFF. The rearrangement joins TRBV6-2 or TRBV6-3 to TRBJ2-1, with 11 bases identical to TRBD2. The CDR3 runs to 17 residues. Looked up from germline, CDR1 is MNHEY and CDR2 is SVGEGT. The V and J ends lost 4 bases and 9 bases, in that order; junction bases with no gene match: 14.

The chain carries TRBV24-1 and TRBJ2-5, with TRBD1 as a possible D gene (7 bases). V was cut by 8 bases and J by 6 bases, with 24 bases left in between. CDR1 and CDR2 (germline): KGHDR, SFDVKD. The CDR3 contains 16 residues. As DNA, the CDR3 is TGTGCCACCACGCCCCCCGGGAGACAGGGTTGCAAGACCCAGTACTTC. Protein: CATTPPGRQGCKTQYF.

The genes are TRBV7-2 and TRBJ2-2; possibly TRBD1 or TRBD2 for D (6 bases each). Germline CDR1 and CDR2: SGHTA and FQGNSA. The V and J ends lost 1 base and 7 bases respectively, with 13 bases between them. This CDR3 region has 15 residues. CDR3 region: CASSLVLGGGGELFF. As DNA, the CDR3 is TGTGCCAGCAGCTTAGTTCTCGGGGGCGGCGGGGAGCTGTTTTTT. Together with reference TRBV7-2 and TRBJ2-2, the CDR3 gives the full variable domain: GAGVSQSPSNKVTEKGKDVELRCDPISGHTALYWYRQSLGQGLEFLIYFQGNSAPDKSGLPSDRFSAERTGGSVSTLTIQRTQQEDSAVYLCASSLVLGGGGELFFGEGSRLTVL.

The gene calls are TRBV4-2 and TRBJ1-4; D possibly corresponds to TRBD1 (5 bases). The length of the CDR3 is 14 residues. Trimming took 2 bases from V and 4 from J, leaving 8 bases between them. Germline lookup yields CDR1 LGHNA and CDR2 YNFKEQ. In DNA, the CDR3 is TGTGCCAGCAGCCAAATACAGGATAATGAAAAACTGTTTTTT. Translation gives CASSQIQDNEKLFF.

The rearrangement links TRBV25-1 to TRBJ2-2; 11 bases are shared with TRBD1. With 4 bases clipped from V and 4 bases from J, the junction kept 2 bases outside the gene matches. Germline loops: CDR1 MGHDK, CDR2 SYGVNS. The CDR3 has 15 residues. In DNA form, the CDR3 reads TGTGCCAGCAGTGGGGGACAGGGGGGCACCGGGGAGCTGTTTTTT. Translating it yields CASSGGQGGTGELFF.

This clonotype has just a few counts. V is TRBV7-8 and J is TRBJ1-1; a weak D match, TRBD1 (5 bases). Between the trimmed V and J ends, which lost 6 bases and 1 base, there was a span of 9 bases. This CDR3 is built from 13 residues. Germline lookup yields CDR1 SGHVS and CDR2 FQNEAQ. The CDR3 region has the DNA TGTGCCAGCAGTACCGACAGGAACACTGAAGCTTTCTTT. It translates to CASSTDRNTEAFF.